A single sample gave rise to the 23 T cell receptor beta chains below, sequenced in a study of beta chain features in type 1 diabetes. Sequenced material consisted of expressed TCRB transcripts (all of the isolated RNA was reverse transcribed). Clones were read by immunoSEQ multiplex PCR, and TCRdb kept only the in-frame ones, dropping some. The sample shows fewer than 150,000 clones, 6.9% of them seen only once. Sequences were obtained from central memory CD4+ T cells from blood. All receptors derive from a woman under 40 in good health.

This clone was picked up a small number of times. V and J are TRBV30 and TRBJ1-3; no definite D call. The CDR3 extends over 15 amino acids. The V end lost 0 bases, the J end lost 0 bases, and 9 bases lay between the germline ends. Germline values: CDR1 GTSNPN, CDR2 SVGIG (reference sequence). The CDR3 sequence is CAWSVRSTSGNTIYF. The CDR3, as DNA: TGTGCCTGGAGTGTTCGGAGTACCTCTGGAAACACCATATATTTT.

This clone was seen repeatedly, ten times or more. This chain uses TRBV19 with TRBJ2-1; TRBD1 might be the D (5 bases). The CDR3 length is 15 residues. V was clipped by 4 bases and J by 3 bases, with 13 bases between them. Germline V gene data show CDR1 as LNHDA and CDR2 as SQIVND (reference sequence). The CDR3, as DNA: TGTGCCAGTAGTACCAACCAGGGAAACTACAATGAGCAGTTCTTC. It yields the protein CASSTNQGNYNEQFF.

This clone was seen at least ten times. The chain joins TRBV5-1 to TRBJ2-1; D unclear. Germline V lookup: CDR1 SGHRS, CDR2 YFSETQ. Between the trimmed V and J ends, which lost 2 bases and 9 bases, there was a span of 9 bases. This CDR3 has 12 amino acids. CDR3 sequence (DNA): TGCGCCAGCAGCTTATTCCGCGGTGAGCAGTTCTTC. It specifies CASSLFRGEQFF.

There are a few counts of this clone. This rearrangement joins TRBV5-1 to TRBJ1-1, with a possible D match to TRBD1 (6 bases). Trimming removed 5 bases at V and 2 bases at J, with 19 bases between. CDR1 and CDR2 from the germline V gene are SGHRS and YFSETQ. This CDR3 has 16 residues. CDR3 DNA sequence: TGCGCCAGCAGGAACTTCGCGGAACAGGGTAACACTGAAGCTTTCTTT. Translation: CASRNFAEQGNTEAFF.

The CDR3 spells CASSRTGGGNQPQHF. DNA for the CDR3: TGTGCCAGCAGCCGGACAGGGGGCGGGAATCAGCCCCAGCATTTT. The chain is built from TRBV7-2 and TRBJ1-5; TRBD1 matches at 11 bases. The CDR3 sequence is 15 residues long. J gave up 4 bases and V 5 bases, and 4 bases lay outside the gene matches. CDR1 SGHTA and CDR2 FQGNSA come from the germline V gene.

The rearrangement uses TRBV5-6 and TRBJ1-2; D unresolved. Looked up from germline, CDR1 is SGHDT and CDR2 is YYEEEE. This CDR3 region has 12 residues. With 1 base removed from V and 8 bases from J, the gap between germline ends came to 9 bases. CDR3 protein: CASSLITVGYTF. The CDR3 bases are TGTGCCAGCAGCTTGATTACAGTAGGCTACACCTTC.

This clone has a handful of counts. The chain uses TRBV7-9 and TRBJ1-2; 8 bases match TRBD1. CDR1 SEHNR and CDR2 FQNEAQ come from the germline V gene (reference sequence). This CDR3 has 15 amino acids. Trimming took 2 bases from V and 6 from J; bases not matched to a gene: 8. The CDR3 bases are TGTGCCAGCAGCTTAAGGAGGCAGGGGGCGGATGGCTACACCTTC. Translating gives CASSLRRQGADGYTF.

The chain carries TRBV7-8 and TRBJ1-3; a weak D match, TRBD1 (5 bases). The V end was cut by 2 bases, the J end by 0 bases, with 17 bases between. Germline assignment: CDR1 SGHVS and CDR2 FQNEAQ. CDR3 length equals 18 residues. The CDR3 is CASSLRPPDSFSGNTIYF. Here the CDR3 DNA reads TGTGCCAGCAGCTTACGGCCCCCTGACAGCTTCTCTGGAAACACCATATATTTT. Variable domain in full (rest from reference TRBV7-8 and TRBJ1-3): GAGVSQSPRYKVAKRGQDVALRCDPISGHVSLFWYQQALGQGPEFLTYFQNEAQLDKSGLPSDRFFAERPEGSVSTLKIQRTQQEDSAVYLCASSLRPPDSFSGNTIYFGEGSWLTVV.

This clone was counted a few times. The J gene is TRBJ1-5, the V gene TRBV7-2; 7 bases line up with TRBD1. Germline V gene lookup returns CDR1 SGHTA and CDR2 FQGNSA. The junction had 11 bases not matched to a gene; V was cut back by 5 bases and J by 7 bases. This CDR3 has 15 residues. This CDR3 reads CASSPNRGSGQPQHF. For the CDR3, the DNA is TGTGCCAGCAGCCCGAACAGGGGAAGTGGGCAGCCCCAGCATTTT.

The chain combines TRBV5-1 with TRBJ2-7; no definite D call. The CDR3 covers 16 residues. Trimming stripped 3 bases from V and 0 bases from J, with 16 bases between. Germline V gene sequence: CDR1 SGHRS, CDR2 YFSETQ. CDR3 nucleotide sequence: TGCGCCAGCAGCTCCCTGAGCGTTGGGTCCTCCTACGAGCAGTACTTC. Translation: CASSSLSVGSSYEQYF. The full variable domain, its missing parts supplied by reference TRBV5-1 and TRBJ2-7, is KAGVTQTPRYLIKTRGQQVTLSCSPISGHRSVSWYQQTPGQGLQFLFEYFSETQRNKGNFPGRFSGRQFSNSRSEMNVSTLELGDSALYLCASSSLSVGSSYEQYFGPGTRLTVT.

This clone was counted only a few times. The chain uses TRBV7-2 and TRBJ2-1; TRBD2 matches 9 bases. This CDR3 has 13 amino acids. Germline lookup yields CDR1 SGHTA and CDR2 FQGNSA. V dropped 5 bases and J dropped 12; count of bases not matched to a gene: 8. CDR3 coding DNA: TGTGCCAGCAGCCCGACCCTAGCGGGACCGCAGTTCTTC. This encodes CASSPTLAGPQFF.

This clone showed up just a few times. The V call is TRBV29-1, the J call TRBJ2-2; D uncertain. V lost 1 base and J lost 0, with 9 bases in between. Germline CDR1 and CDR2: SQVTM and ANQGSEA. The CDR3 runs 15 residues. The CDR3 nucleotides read TGCAGCGTTGAAGCGGTGCTTTCGAACACCGGGGAGCTGTTTTTT. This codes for CSVEAVLSNTGELFF.

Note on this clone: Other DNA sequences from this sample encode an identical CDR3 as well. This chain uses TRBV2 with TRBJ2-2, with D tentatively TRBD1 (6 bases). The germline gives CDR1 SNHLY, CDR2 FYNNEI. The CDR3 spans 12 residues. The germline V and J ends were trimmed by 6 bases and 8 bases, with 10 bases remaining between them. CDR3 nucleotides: TGTGCCAGCAGACCAGGGGTGGGGGAGCTGTTTTTT. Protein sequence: CASRPGVGELFF.

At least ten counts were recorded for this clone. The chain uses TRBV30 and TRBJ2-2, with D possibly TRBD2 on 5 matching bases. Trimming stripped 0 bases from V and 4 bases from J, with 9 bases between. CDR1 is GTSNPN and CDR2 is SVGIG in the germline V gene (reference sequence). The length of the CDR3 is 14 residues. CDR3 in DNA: TGTGCCTGGAGTGTGGGAGTCGGCACCGGGGAGCTGTTTTTT. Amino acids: CAWSVGVGTGELFF.

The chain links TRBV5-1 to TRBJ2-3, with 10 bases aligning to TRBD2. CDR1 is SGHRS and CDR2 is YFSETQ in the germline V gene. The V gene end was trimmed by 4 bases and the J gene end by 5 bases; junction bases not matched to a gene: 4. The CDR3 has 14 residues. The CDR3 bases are TGCGCCAGCAGCACACTAGCGGGATTAGATACGCAGTATTTT. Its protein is CASSTLAGLDTQYF.

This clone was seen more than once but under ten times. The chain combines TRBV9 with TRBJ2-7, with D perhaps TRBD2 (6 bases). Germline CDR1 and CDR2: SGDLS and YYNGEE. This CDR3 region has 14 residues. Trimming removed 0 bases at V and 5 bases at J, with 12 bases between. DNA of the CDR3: TGTGCCAGCAGCGTAGCCCTAGGAGGGGACGAGCAGTACTTC. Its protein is CASSVALGGDEQYF.

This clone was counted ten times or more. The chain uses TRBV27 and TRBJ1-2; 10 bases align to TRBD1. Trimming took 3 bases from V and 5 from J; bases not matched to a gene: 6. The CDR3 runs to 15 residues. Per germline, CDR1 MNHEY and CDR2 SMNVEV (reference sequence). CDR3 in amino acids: CASSFLTGGVYGYTF. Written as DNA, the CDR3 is TGTGCCAGCAGTTTTTTGACAGGGGGCGTTTATGGCTACACCTTC.

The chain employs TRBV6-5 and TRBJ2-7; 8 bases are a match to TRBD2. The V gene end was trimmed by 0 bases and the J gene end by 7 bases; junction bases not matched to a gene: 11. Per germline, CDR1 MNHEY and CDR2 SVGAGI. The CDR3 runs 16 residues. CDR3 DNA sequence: TGTGCCAGCAGTTACTCGAGTGGGGGACTAGGTTGGGAGCAGTACTTC. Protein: CASSYSSGGLGWEQYF.

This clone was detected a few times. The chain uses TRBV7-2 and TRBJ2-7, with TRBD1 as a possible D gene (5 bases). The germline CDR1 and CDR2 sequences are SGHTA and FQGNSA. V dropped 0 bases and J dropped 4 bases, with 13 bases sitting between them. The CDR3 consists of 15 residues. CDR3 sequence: CASSLAGVSGYEQYF. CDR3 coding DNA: TGTGCCAGCAGCTTAGCAGGGGTCTCCGGTTACGAGCAGTACTTC.

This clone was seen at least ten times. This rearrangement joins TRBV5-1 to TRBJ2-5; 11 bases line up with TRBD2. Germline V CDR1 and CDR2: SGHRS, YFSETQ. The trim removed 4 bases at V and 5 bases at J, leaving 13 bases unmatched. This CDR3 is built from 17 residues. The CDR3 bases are TGCGCCAGCAGCGTCCAGGGACTAGCGGCCGGGGCGGAGACCCAGTACTTC. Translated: CASSVQGLAAGAETQYF.

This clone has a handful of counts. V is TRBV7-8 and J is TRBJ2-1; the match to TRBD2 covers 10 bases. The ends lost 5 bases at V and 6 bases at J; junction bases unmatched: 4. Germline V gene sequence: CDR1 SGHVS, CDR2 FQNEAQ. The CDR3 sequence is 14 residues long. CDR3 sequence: CASSPLAGPNEQFF. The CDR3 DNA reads TGTGCCAGCAGCCCACTAGCGGGGCCCAATGAGCAGTTCTTC.

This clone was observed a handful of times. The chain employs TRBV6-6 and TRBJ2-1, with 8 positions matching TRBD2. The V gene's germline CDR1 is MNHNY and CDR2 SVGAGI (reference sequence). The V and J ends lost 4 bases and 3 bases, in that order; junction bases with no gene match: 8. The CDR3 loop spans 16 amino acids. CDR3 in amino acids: CASSSLRTSSYNEQFF. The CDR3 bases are TGTGCCAGCAGTTCCCTCAGGACTAGCAGCTACAATGAGCAGTTCTTC.

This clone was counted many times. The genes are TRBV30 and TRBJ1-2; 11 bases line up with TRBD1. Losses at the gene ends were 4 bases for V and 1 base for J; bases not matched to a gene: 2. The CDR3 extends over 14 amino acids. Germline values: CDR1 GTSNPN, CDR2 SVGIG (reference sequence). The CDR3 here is CAWTDRGLNYGYTF. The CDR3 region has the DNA TGTGCCTGGACGGACAGGGGGCTTAACTATGGCTACACCTTC.